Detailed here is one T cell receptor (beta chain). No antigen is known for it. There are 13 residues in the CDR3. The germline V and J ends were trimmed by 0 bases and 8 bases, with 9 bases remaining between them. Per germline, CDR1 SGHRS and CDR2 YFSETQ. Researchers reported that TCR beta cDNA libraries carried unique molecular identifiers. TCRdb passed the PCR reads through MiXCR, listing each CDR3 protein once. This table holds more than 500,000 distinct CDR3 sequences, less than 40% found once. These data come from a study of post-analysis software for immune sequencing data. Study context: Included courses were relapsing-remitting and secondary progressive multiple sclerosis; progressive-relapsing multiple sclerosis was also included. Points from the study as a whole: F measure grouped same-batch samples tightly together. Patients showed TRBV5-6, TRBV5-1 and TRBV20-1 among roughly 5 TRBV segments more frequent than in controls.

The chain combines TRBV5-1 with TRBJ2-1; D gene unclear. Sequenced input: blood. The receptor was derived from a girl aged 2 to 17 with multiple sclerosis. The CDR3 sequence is CASSLELSYEQFF. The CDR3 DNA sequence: TGCGCCAGCAGCTTGGAACTCTCGTATGAGCAGTTCTTC.